The 4 T cell receptor beta chains below all came from one sample that was sequenced in a study of blood T cell repertoires in COVID-19. Sequenced by immunoSEQ multiplex PCR; TCRdb stores in-frame clones only, minus some. The table shows roughly 330,000 clones, with 70% to 90% occurring only once. Sequenced input: PBMCs or T cells enriched from blood (not recorded which). These receptors originate from a woman under 40 who had recovered from COVID-19.

V gene TRBV18 combines with J gene TRBJ1-1; D gene ambiguous. V gave up 3 bases and J gave up 1 base, with 9 bases separating them. This CDR3 spans 14 amino acids. The germline gives CDR1 KGHSH, CDR2 LQKENI. The CDR3 spells CASSPVAENTEAFF. DNA for the CDR3: TGTGCCAGCTCACCGGTGGCAGAGAACACTGAAGCTTTCTTT.

The rearrangement links TRBV9 to TRBJ1-5, with TRBD1 as a possible D gene (5 bases). The CDR3 totals 15 residues. Germline-derived CDR1 and CDR2 are SGDLS and YYNGEE. V lost 0 bases, J lost 4 bases, and 11 bases lay in between. CDR3 coding DNA: TGTGCCAGCAGCGTAGCTCCCGACAGAAATCAGCCCCAGCATTTT. It codes for CASSVAPDRNQPQHF.

The V gene is TRBV6-1, the J gene TRBJ2-5; perhaps TRBD2 as D (5 bases). The V end lost 1 base, the J end lost 0 bases, and 6 bases lay between the germline ends. The V gene's germline CDR1 is MNHNS and CDR2 SASEGT. The CDR3 runs 14 residues. CDR3 in DNA: TGTGCCAGCAGTGAAGGAGGGTACCAAGAGACCCAGTACTTC. Translated: CASSEGGYQETQYF.

This sequence joins TRBV1 and TRBJ1-5; the table calls TRBD1, which could not be checked here. TRBV1 is labeled a pseudogene. This CDR3 spans 23 amino acids. CDR3 sequence reads: CTSSQEGTGGDYPYLLPNQPQHF. The DNA for the CDR3 is TGCACCAGCAGCCAAGAGGGGACAGGGGGCGATTACCCGTATCTCTTGCCCAATCAGCCCCAGCATTTT.